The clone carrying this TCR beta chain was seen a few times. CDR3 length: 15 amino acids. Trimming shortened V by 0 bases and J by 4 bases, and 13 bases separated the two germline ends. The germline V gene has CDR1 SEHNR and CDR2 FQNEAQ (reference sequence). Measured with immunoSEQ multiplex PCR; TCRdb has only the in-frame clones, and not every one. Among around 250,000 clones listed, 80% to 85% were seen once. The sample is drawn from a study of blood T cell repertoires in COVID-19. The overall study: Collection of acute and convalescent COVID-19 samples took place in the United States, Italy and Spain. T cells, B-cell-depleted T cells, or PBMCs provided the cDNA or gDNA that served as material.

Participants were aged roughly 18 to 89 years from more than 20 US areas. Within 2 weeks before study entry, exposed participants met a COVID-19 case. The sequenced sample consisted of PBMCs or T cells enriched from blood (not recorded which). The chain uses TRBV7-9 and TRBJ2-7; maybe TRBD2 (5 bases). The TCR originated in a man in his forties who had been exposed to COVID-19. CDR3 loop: CASSLASRRAYEQYF. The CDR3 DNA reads TGTGCCAGCAGCTTAGCCAGCAGGCGGGCTTACGAGCAGTACTTC.